This T cell receptor beta chain derives from a study of cytomegalovirus exposure and HLA in healthy donors. The study's findings and limits: An analysis that was carried out later associated 16,951 TCR beta sequences with HLA alleles at 0.05 false discovery rate.

PCR used 60 Vbeta primers and 13 Jbeta primers. Original processing methods: Approximately 79 million unique TCR beta chains, 9.5 million to 11 million of them shared, were counted by a later analysis. Clones were read by immunoSEQ multiplex PCR, and TCRdb kept only the in-frame ones, dropping some. V, J and clone size are taken as reported in that table, and D and trimming were inferred from the DNA itself. The table records roughly 220,000 clones, more than 60% of them present only once. As concerns this clone: Its matching antigen is unknown.

The junction had 6 bases not matched to a gene; V was cut back by 4 bases and J by 3 bases. CDR1 MNHEY and CDR2 SMNVEV come from the germline V gene (reference sequence). CDR3 length: 16 amino acids. Specimen: PBMCs. The TCR sequence derives from a woman aged 30 to 39 in good health and CMV-seronegative. This chain links TRBV27 with TRBJ1-6; 7 bases match TRBD1. The CDR3 here is CASSSHRGGYNSPLHF. The DNA for the CDR3 is TGTGCCAGCAGTTCCCACAGGGGCGGCTATAATTCACCCCTCCACTTT.